These 9 T cell receptor beta chains were all obtained from the same sample, sequenced in a study of T cell responses to AZD1222 COVID-19 vaccine. Sequencing used immunoSEQ multiplex PCR; TCRdb keeps in-frame clones, though not all of them. The table records under 200,000 clones, around nine tenths of them present only once. The sample consisted of peripheral blood, taken 28 days after the second AZD1222 dose. Every receptor here comes from an adult who received the AZD1222 COVID-19 vaccine.

The chain links TRBV2 to TRBJ1-2, with a weak D call TRBD1 (5 bases). CDR1 is SNHLY, CDR2 FYNNEI, per germline. V lost 8 bases to trimming and J lost 3 bases, with 13 bases between them. The CDR3 sequence is 13 residues long. The CDR3 here is CASRLGEDYGYTF. As DNA, the CDR3 is TGTGCCAGCCGTTTGGGGGAGGACTATGGCTACACCTTC. The full variable domain, in which reference TRBV2 and TRBJ1-2 provide the parts outside the CDR3, is EPEVTQTPSHQVTQMGQEVILRCVPISNHLYFYWYRQILGQKVEFLVSFYNNEISEKSEIFDDQFSVERPDGSNFTLKIRSTKLEDSAMYFCASRLGEDYGYTFGSGTRLTVV.

The gene calls are TRBV9 and TRBJ2-4; 7 positions agree with TRBD1. The CDR3 extends over 17 amino acids. Germline V gene sequence: CDR1 SGDLS, CDR2 YYNGEE. V was pared by 9 bases and J by 0 bases, with 15 bases of the junction left unmatched. The CDR3 DNA follows: TGTGCCAACTGGGACAGATTTACAAAGCTAGCCAAAAACATTCAGTACTTC. Its translation is CANWDRFTKLAKNIQYF. Filled out from reference TRBV9 and TRBJ2-4, the complete variable domain reads DSGVTQTPKHLITATGQRVTLRCSPRSGDLSVYWYQQSLDQGLQFLIQYYNGEERAKGNILERFSAQQFPDLHSELNLSSLELGDSALYFCANWDRFTKLAKNIQYFGAGTRLSVL.

This rearrangement joins TRBV6-2 or TRBV6-3 to TRBJ2-7; TRBD1 matches at 11 bases. Germline assignment: CDR1 MNHEY and CDR2 SVGEGT. CDR3 length: 14 amino acids. After removal of 5 bases from V and 5 bases from J, the junction contained 5 bases not matched to a gene. The CDR3 reads CASSTWTGGHEQYF. CDR3 nucleotides: TGTGCCAGCAGTACCTGGACAGGGGGCCACGAGCAGTACTTC.

The chain recombines TRBV25-1 with TRBJ1-4, with a possible D match to TRBD1 (5 bases). V was shortened by 6 bases and J by 8 bases, with 22 bases between the two germline ends. This CDR3 is 16 amino acids long. Germline assignment: CDR1 MGHDK and CDR2 SYGVNS. The DNA of the CDR3 is TGTGCCAGCAGCCAACCACTCGGGGGTGTTGGAGAAAAACTGTTTTTT. This gives the protein CASSQPLGGVGEKLFF.

The CDR3 sequence: CASSKAGTAINEQFF. The CDR3 nucleotides are TGTGCCAGCAGCAAAGCGGGGACAGCTATTAATGAGCAGTTCTTC. This rearrangement joins TRBV21-1 to TRBJ2-1; TRBD1 is the table's D call, not checked against the DNA. TRBV21-1 is a known pseudogene. The CDR3 has 15 amino acids.

J is TRBJ1-5 and V is TRBV27; 8 bases agree with TRBD1. Trimming at V came to 5 bases and at J to 0 bases, leaving 6 bases not matched to a gene. The CDR3 spans 16 residues. CDR1 and CDR2 from the germline V gene are MNHEY and SMNVEV (reference sequence). CDR3 in amino acids: CASSPRTGISNQPQHF. The DNA of the CDR3 is TGTGCCAGCAGTCCCCGGACAGGGATTAGCAATCAGCCCCAGCATTTT.

This chain links TRBV7-3 with TRBJ2-3; D is unresolved. CDR1 is SGHTA, CDR2 FQGTGA, per germline. V was shortened by 2 bases and J by 0 bases, with 12 bases between the two germline ends. The CDR3 consists of 16 residues. The CDR3: CASSLVLTYSTDTQYF. The CDR3 bases are TGTGCCAGCAGCTTAGTACTGACCTATAGCACAGATACGCAGTATTTT.

This clone was seen once. DNA of the CDR3: TGTGCCAGCTCACCACCGACGGCAGATACGCAGTATTTT. Translation gives CASSPPTADTQYF. The chain combines TRBV18 with TRBJ2-3; D gene unclear. Trimming took off 0 bases at V and 4 bases at J, with 5 bases between the two ends. This CDR3 contains 13 residues. Per germline, CDR1 KGHSH and CDR2 LQKENI.

The gene calls are TRBV3-1 (or the pseudogene TRBV3-2) and TRBJ2-7, with 11 bases lining up with TRBD2. This CDR3 comprises 14 residues. Germline V CDR1 and CDR2: LGHDT, YNNKEL (reference sequence). The V segment lost 3 bases and the J segment 6 bases; nucleotides outside the gene matches: 4. The CDR3 DNA reads TGTGCCAGCAGCCAGGGACTAGCGGTAGGCGAGCAGTACTTC. It yields the protein CASSQGLAVGEQYF.